The present T cell receptor beta chain was sequenced within a study of technical replicates of blood from several donors. This CDR3 contains 15 residues. Trimming stripped 1 base from V and 1 base from J, with 10 bases between. Germline V CDR1 and CDR2: SGHRS, YFSETQ. Sequenced by immunoSEQ multiplex PCR; TCRdb stores in-frame clones only, minus some. The sample lists more than 75,000 clones; 90% to 96% were seen once. The source material was T cells isolated from PBMCs. The chain uses TRBV5-1 and TRBJ2-3; the D is unclear. The source is a human donor in good health. The CDR3 DNA is TGCGCCAGCAGCTTGATCCCTATTGGCACAGATACGCAGTATTTT. Residues: CASSLIPIGTDTQYF.